A single T cell receptor (beta chain) is shown here with its context. The data originate from a study of T cell repertoires in cytomegalovirus infection. MiXCR, run by TCRdb on the reads, gives a single entry per CDR3 protein. The table shows fewer than 550,000 distinct CDR3 sequences, with about 25% occurring only once. Trimming stripped 6 bases from V and 10 bases from J, with 21 bases between. CDR3 size: 14 residues. The germline gives CDR1 MDHEN, CDR2 SYDVKM. This sequence was found in a human donor in good health (CMV status not recorded). Some clones in this sample may be carry-over from other donors' samples. V gene TRBV28 combines with J gene TRBJ1-1; tentatively, D is TRBD1 (5 bases). Sequencing was performed on PBMCs. CDR3 coding DNA: TGTGCCAGCAGCCAGCCTTCGATGGGGCGTCGAGCTTTCTTT. Its translation is CASSQPSMGRRAFF. The entire variable domain, with the rest obtained from reference TRBV28 and TRBJ1-1, is as follows: DVKVTQSSRYLVKRTGEKVFLECVQDMDHENMFWYRQDPGLGLRLIYFSYDVKMKEKGDIPEGYSVSREKKERFSLILESASTNQTSMYLCASSQPSMGRRAFFGQGTRLTVV.